A single sample is the source of the 9 T cell receptor beta chains below, sequenced in a study of Ad26.COV2.S vaccination and SARS-CoV-2 variants. Clones were read by immunoSEQ multiplex PCR, and TCRdb kept only the in-frame ones, dropping some. Here the sample spans about 350,000 clones, roughly 94% being singletons. Sequenced material: peripheral blood, taken after recovery from COVID-19. These receptors all stem from a human donor who had recovered from COVID-19.

The V call is TRBV29-1, the J call TRBJ1-2; perhaps TRBD1 as D (6 bases). The V gene lost 6 bases and the J gene lost 7 bases, with 12 bases spanning the gap. The germline V gene has CDR1 SQVTM and CDR2 ANQGSEA. The CDR3 length is 11 residues. The CDR3 region is CSVLHRVGYTF. In DNA form, the CDR3 reads TGCAGCGTACTCCACAGGGTTGGCTACACCTTC.

The J gene is TRBJ1-1, the V gene TRBV27, with a possible D match to TRBD1 (6 bases). The CDR3 is 13 amino acids. Between the trimmed V and J ends, which lost 6 bases and 6 bases, there was a span of 14 bases. CDR1 and CDR2 (germline): MNHEY, SMNVEV (reference sequence). Here the CDR3 DNA reads TGTGCCAGCAGCCCTGGGGGGGGCCCTGAAGCTTTCTTT. Translating it yields CASSPGGGPEAFF.

V gene TRBV9 combines with J gene TRBJ1-6; D not certain. V was pared by 0 bases and J by 7 bases, with 11 bases between. Germline-derived CDR1 and CDR2 are SGDLS and YYNGEE. This CDR3 has 15 residues. The CDR3 nucleotides are TGTGCCAGCAGCGTAGTTGAGGGCAAGAATTCACCCCTCCACTTT. Encoded protein: CASSVVEGKNSPLHF.

The V and J genes are TRBV3-1 (or the pseudogene TRBV3-2) and TRBJ2-2; the D gene is possibly TRBD2 (5 bases). The germline V and J ends were trimmed by 7 bases and 4 bases, with 22 bases remaining between them. CDR1 and CDR2 from the germline V gene are LGHDT and YNNKEL (reference sequence). The CDR3 sequence is 17 residues long. CDR3 sequence reads: CASTQRMVGSGTGELFF. CDR3 coding DNA: TGTGCCAGCACCCAGCGGATGGTGGGATCGGGCACCGGGGAGCTGTTTTTT.

The rearrangement joins TRBV5-5 to TRBJ2-4; 8 bases align to TRBD1. The germline gives CDR1 SGHKS, CDR2 YYEKEE (reference sequence). CDR3 length equals 14 residues. V gave up 2 bases and J gave up 7 bases; unmatched junction bases: 5. The CDR3, as DNA: TGTGCCAGCAGCTTTGGACAGGGACGGAACATTCAGTACTTC. This translates into CASSFGQGRNIQYF. Based on the CDR3 plus reference TRBV5-5 and TRBJ2-4, the full variable domain is DAGVTQSPTHLIKTRGQQVTLRCSPISGHKSVSWYQQVLGQGPQFIFQYYEKEERGRGNFPDRFSARQFPNYSSELNVNALLLGDSALYLCASSFGQGRNIQYFGAGTRLSVL.

On this clone itself: The sample has other DNA sequences that encode this CDR3 too. The chain uses TRBV11-2 and TRBJ2-2, with unresolved D. Trimming left V 0 bases short and J 5 bases short, with 4 bases between. Germline V gene lookup returns CDR1 SGHAT and CDR2 FQNNGV. This CDR3 is built from 13 residues. The CDR3 protein is CASSLERTGELFF. The CDR3, as DNA: TGTGCCAGCAGCTTAGAACGGACCGGGGAGCTGTTTTTT.

This clone was picked up one time. This chain uses TRBV2 with TRBJ1-1, with D unclear. CDR3 length equals 13 residues. Trimming took 6 bases from V and 0 from J, leaving 8 bases between them. The germline V gene encodes CDR1 SNHLY and CDR2 FYNNEI. CDR3 residues: CASRASVNTEAFF. The DNA of the CDR3 is TGTGCCAGCAGAGCCAGCGTGAACACTGAAGCTTTCTTT.

This clone was counted a single time. CDR3 sequence: CASSYGRLIPGETQYF. In DNA, the CDR3 is TGTGCCAGCAGTTATGGGAGACTAATCCCCGGAGAGACCCAGTACTTC. J is TRBJ2-5 and V is TRBV6-2 or TRBV6-3, with D possibly being TRBD2 (5 bases). The V and J ends lost 3 bases and 4 bases respectively, with 18 bases between them. CDR3 length: 16 amino acids. CDR1 is MNHEY and CDR2 is SVGEGT in the germline V gene.

The genes are TRBV5-5 and TRBJ1-5; tentative D call: TRBD1 (6 bases). The CDR3 is 15 amino acids. Germline V lookup: CDR1 SGHKS, CDR2 YYEKEE (reference sequence). The ends were cut back, 0 bases at V and 2 bases at J, with 9 bases in the middle. In DNA form, the CDR3 reads TGTGCCAGCAGCTTGGCCGGGGGCGGCAATCAGCCCCAGCATTTT. Translating it yields CASSLAGGGNQPQHF.